This T cell receptor (beta chain) is drawn from a study of T-cell memory formation after mild COVID-19. Study-wide context: TCR clustering was largely donor specific.

Germline CDR1 reads SGHTA; CDR2 reads FQGTGA. The CDR3 totals 17 residues. J was trimmed by 9 bases and V by 4 bases; bases with no gene match: 11. There are a few counts of this clonotype. Its antigen is currently unknown. The study, taken as a whole, reports: That cross-reactive memory joined was suggested by some responding clones appearing in pre-infection memory. Largely, contracting CD4+ clones fell within CM and EM, and contracting CD8+ clones within EMRA.

Amplification by 5'RACE using constant-segment primers produced TCR alpha and TCR beta cDNA libraries that carried sample barcodes and UMIs. Using its own MiXCR run on the 5' RACE reads, TCRdb lists one record per CDR3 protein. The sample has around 340,000 distinct CDR3 sequences, around 21% seen once; the top ten hold 9.5% to 15%. The source is an adult woman who had mild COVID-19 (a few samples of this study predate the infection). Cell type and time point are not known. What was sequenced was PBMCs or a T cell subset sorted from them (not recorded which). The rearrangement joins TRBV7-3 to TRBJ2-1, with 14 positions matching TRBD2. CDR3 in amino acids: CASSSRTSGGRGSEQFF. The CDR3 DNA is TGTGCCAGCAGCTCCAGGACTAGCGGGGGGCGCGGGAGTGAGCAGTTCTTC. Looking up the rest from reference TRBV7-3 and TRBJ2-1 gives the full variable domain: GAGVSQTPSNKVTEKGKYVELRCDPISGHTALYWYRQSLGQGPEFLIYFQGTGAADDSGLPNDRFFAVRPEGSVSTLKIQRTERGDSAVYLCASSSRTSGGRGSEQFFGPGTRLTVL.